This entry lists 20 T cell receptor beta chains sequenced from one sample in a study of blood T cell repertoires in COVID-19. The table came from immunoSEQ multiplex PCR; TCRdb's copy has only in-frame clones and leaves some out. Of approximately 200,000 clones in the sample, 85% were seen once. What was sequenced was PBMCs or T cells enriched from blood (not recorded which). These receptors were collected from a man aged 40-49 years who had recovered from COVID-19.

This chain uses TRBV9 with TRBJ1-6; D unclear. Trimming left V 0 bases short and J 7 bases short, with 11 bases between. Germline-derived CDR1 and CDR2 are SGDLS and YYNGEE. This CDR3 has 15 amino acids. The DNA for the CDR3 is TGTGCCAGCAGCGTAGTACCGGGAGGGAATTCACCCCTCCACTTT. Residues: CASSVVPGGNSPLHF.

This clone occurred once. This rearrangement joins TRBV2 to TRBJ2-7, with 8 bases that match TRBD2. The CDR3 has 16 amino acids. The germline V gene encodes CDR1 SNHLY and CDR2 FYNNEI. The V and J ends lost 4 bases and 6 bases, in that order; junction bases with no gene match: 14. CDR3 DNA sequence: TGTGCCAGCAGTGGCCACCACCTAGCGGGCCGATCCGAGCAGTACTTC. Translated, it gives CASSGHHLAGRSEQYF.

This clone counts as medium-sized (0.01 to 0.1%). V usage is TRBV2 and J usage is TRBJ2-1; 8 nucleotides line up with TRBD2. Looked up from germline, CDR1 is SNHLY and CDR2 is FYNNEI. The V segment lost 6 bases and the J segment 3 bases; nucleotides outside the gene matches: 10. The length of the CDR3 is 16 residues. DNA of the CDR3: TGTGCCAGCAGGACCCGGGAGGGCCGCTACTACAATGAGCAGTTCTTC. The encoded protein is CASRTREGRYYNEQFF.

The chain joins TRBV21-1 to TRBJ1-2; the table's TRBD1 call for D was not verified on the DNA. TRBV21-1 is a documented pseudogene. The CDR3 contains 14 residues. CDR3 DNA: TGTGCCAGCAGCCGAGGACAGGGGGCAGCGGGCTACACCTTC. Translating gives CASSRGQGAAGYTF.

The V call is TRBV14, the J call TRBJ2-1; the D is unclear. Trimming shortened V by 4 bases and J by 8 bases, and 6 bases separated the two germline ends. Germline-derived CDR1 and CDR2 are SGHDN and FVKESK. The CDR3 runs 11 residues. CDR3 residues: CASSRGYEQFF. For the CDR3, the DNA is TGTGCCAGCAGCCGCGGTTATGAGCAGTTCTTC.

The J gene is TRBJ1-5, the V gene TRBV6-1; TRBD1 matches at 8 bases. The CDR3 consists of 15 residues. The germline gives CDR1 MNHNS, CDR2 SASEGT. The V segment lost 3 bases and the J segment 3 bases; nucleotides outside the gene matches: 4. The CDR3 protein is CASSDGQGINQPQHF. As DNA, the CDR3 is TGTGCCAGCAGTGATGGACAGGGTATCAATCAGCCCCAGCATTTT.

The chain recombines TRBV5-1 with TRBJ2-7, with a weak D call TRBD1 (5 bases). The CDR3 covers 14 residues. Trimming left V 1 base short and J 3 bases short, with 11 bases between. The germline CDR1 and CDR2 sequences are SGHRS and YFSETQ. CDR3 DNA sequence: TGCGCCAGCAGCTTGCGACAGTGGGACTACGAGCAGTACTTC. Translating gives CASSLRQWDYEQYF. The full variable domain, rest sourced from reference TRBV5-1 and TRBJ2-7, is KAGVTQTPRYLIKTRGQQVTLSCSPISGHRSVSWYQQTPGQGLQFLFEYFSETQRNKGNFPGRFSGRQFSNSRSEMNVSTLELGDSALYLCASSLRQWDYEQYFGPGTRLTVT.

The DNA for the CDR3 is TGTGCCAGCAGCCAAGAACGTAGTGGCAGGGGGGAAAAACTGTTTTTT. This codes for CASSQERSGRGEKLFF. V is TRBV4-2 and J is TRBJ1-4; 7 bases are a match to TRBD1. Unmatched junction bases numbered 9, after V lost 0 bases and J lost 8 bases. Germline CDR1 LGHNA, CDR2 YNFKEQ. The CDR3 spans 16 residues.

The chain combines TRBV10-3 with TRBJ1-5, with TRBD1 matching over 10 bases. This CDR3 has 14 residues. Germline lookup yields CDR1 ENHRY and CDR2 SYGVKD. Germline trimming cut 11 bases from V and 6 bases from J; bases unmatched to any gene: 10. The CDR3 DNA reads TGTGCCGCCTGGACAGGGGGAGTGGGTCAGCCCCAGCATTTT. This translates into CAAWTGGVGQPQHF.

The CDR3 sequence is CASSIPTGSYGYTF. CDR3 coding DNA: TGTGCCAGTAGTATCCCAACAGGGTCCTATGGCTACACCTTC. The rearrangement uses TRBV19 and TRBJ1-2, with D possibly being TRBD1 (6 bases). The CDR3 loop spans 14 amino acids. CDR1 and CDR2 from the germline V gene are LNHDA and SQIVND (reference sequence). Trimming cost V 3 bases and J 4 bases, with 12 bases left between them.

This chain connects TRBV11-2 to TRBJ2-7, with TRBD2 matching over 7 bases. Germline CDR1 is SGHAT and CDR2 is FQNNGV. The CDR3 runs 14 residues. The junction had 6 bases not matched to a gene; V was cut back by 6 bases and J by 1 base. The CDR3 protein is CASRPSGGSYEQYF. The CDR3, as DNA: TGTGCCAGCAGACCTAGCGGCGGTTCCTACGAGCAGTACTTC.

The rearrangement uses TRBV6-6 and TRBJ2-7, with D possibly TRBD1 on 7 matching bases. Germline CDR1 and CDR2: MNHNY and SVGAGI (reference sequence). With 4 bases removed from V and 1 base from J, the gap between germline ends came to 14 bases. CDR3 length: 15 residues. The CDR3 loop is CASSWSAGGSYEQYF. The DNA for the CDR3 is TGTGCCAGCAGTTGGTCGGCAGGGGGGTCCTACGAGCAGTACTTC.

The chain couples TRBV7-2 to TRBJ2-7; D unclear. V lost 3 bases to trimming and J lost 0 bases, with 15 bases between them. Germline V gives CDR1 SGHTA, CDR2 FQGNSA. CDR3 length: 16 residues. The CDR3, as DNA: TGTGCCAGCAGCTTCCATTCAGTTCTCAGCTCCTACGAGCAGTACTTC. It is translated as CASSFHSVLSSYEQYF.

The CDR3 is CASRGPQKGNEQFF. CDR3 in DNA: TGTGCCAGCAGGGGGCCTCAGAAAGGCAATGAGCAGTTCTTC. The chain has TRBV25-1 and TRBJ2-1, with a weak D call TRBD1 (5 bases). Trimming cost V 6 bases and J 6 bases, with 15 bases left between them. This CDR3 region has 14 residues. The germline CDR1 and CDR2 sequences are MGHDK and SYGVNS. Full variable domain (remainder filled in from reference TRBV25-1 and TRBJ2-1): EADIYQTPRYLVIGTGKKITLECSQTMGHDKMYWYQQDPGMELHLIHYSYGVNSTEKGDLSSESTVSRIRTEHFPLTLESARPSHTSQYLCASRGPQKGNEQFFGPGTRLTVL.

The genes are TRBV6-1 and TRBJ1-5, with D hard to call. CDR3 length equals 14 residues. Looked up from germline, CDR1 is MNHNS and CDR2 is SASEGT. V was shortened by 0 bases and J by 9 bases, with 12 bases between the two germline ends. The CDR3 sequence is CASSEASVGAPQHF. The CDR3 DNA reads TGTGCCAGCAGTGAAGCGAGCGTGGGAGCGCCCCAGCATTTT.

The chain has TRBV13 and TRBJ2-5; 8 bases match TRBD1. With 5 bases clipped from V and 4 bases from J, the junction kept 15 bases outside the gene matches. The CDR3 runs 17 residues. CDR1 is PRHDT and CDR2 is FYEKMQ in the germline V gene (reference sequence). This CDR3 is CASSPKRQGLGRETQYF. For the CDR3, the DNA is TGTGCCAGCAGCCCCAAAAGACAGGGGTTGGGGCGAGAGACCCAGTACTTC.

This clone appeared a single time. The gene calls are TRBV27 and TRBJ2-3, with 7 bases aligning to TRBD2. This CDR3 is 15 amino acids long. Per germline, CDR1 MNHEY and CDR2 SMNVEV (reference sequence). The ends lost 8 bases at V and 1 base at J; junction bases unmatched: 9. DNA of the CDR3: TGTGCCAGCCGGGGGGTTGGGTCCGGCACAGATACGCAGTATTTT. Translation: CASRGVGSGTDTQYF.

The chain joins TRBV6-5 to TRBJ2-3; possibly TRBD2 for D (5 bases). Germline-derived CDR1 and CDR2 are MNHEY and SVGAGI. Trimming pared 7 bases from V and 1 base from J, leaving 9 bases between. This CDR3 spans 13 amino acids. The CDR3 coding sequence is TGTGCCAGCATCCGGGAAGGCACAGATACGCAGTATTTT. Translation gives CASIREGTDTQYF.

The V and J genes are TRBV5-1 and TRBJ2-2; D is perhaps TRBD1 (6 bases). The CDR3 contains 16 residues. V lost 2 bases to trimming and J lost 2 bases, with 13 bases between them. CDR1 SGHRS and CDR2 YFSETQ come from the germline V gene. CDR3: CASSFLRQENTGELFF. CDR3 nucleotide sequence: TGCGCCAGCAGCTTCTTAAGACAGGAAAACACCGGGGAGCTGTTTTTT. The full variable domain, in which reference TRBV5-1 and TRBJ2-2 provide the parts outside the CDR3, is KAGVTQTPRYLIKTRGQQVTLSCSPISGHRSVSWYQQTPGQGLQFLFEYFSETQRNKGNFPGRFSGRQFSNSRSEMNVSTLELGDSALYLCASSFLRQENTGELFFGEGSRLTVL.

This clone appeared a single time. The J gene is TRBJ2-1, the V gene TRBV10-1, with TRBD2 matching over 9 bases. The germline CDR1 and CDR2 sequences are WNHNN and SYGVQD (reference sequence). This CDR3 is built from 15 residues. The V segment lost 9 bases and the J segment 3 bases; nucleotides outside the gene matches: 9. In nucleotides, the CDR3 is TGCGCCAGTACCACCCGACTAGCGGACTACAATGAGCAGTTCTTC. Translation: CASTTRLADYNEQFF.